This T cell receptor beta chain was sequenced in a study of T cell changes during pregnancy in multiple sclerosis. Profiling relied on immunoSEQ multiplex PCR, and the TCRdb table lists in-frame clones only, not all of them. The sample has 75,000 to 100,000 clones, about 91% seen once. Trimming took off 6 bases at V and 7 bases at J, with 12 bases between the two ends. The CDR3 length is 13 residues. From germline, CDR1 is MGHDK and CDR2 SYGVNS. The chain is built from TRBV25-1 and TRBJ1-4, with D tentatively TRBD1 (5 bases). The sequence was obtained from a female donor in good health, enrolled as a control in a pregnancy study. The material was peripheral blood, obtained after pregnancy. The CDR3, as DNA: TGTGCCAGCAGGGGGGGGAGAGGTGAAAAACTGTTTTTT. Amino acids: CASRGGRGEKLFF.